The 14 T cell receptor beta chains reported below all come from one sample, sequenced in a study of blood T cell repertoires in COVID-19. The data were produced by immunoSEQ multiplex PCR, yet TCRdb's version contains in-frame clones alone and is incomplete. The data hold some 170,000 clones, with about 91% observed a single time. The sample was peripheral blood. Receptors originate from an older woman who had recovered from COVID-19.

The rearrangement uses TRBV24-1 and TRBJ1-2, with 7 bases identical to TRBD1. This CDR3 contains 12 residues. The trim removed 5 bases at V and 5 bases at J, leaving 1 base unmatched. Germline V gene sequence: CDR1 KGHDR, CDR2 SFDVKD. CDR3 residues: CATSADRYGYTF. CDR3 DNA sequence: TGTGCCACCAGTGCGGACAGGTATGGCTACACCTTC.

The chain carries TRBV24-1 and TRBJ2-1; the match to TRBD1 covers 9 bases. Looked up from germline, CDR1 is KGHDR and CDR2 is SFDVKD. Trimming cost V 3 bases and J 7 bases; bases outside gene matches: 6. CDR3 length: 15 amino acids. CDR3 protein: CATSDPSGTGNEQFF. CDR3 nucleotides: TGTGCCACCAGTGATCCATCCGGGACAGGGAATGAGCAGTTCTTC.

The CDR3 reads CASMVNQGSYEQYF. As DNA, the CDR3 is TGCGCCAGCATGGTCAACCAGGGAAGTTACGAGCAGTACTTC. The chain uses TRBV5-1 and TRBJ2-7, with D possibly being TRBD1 (5 bases). CDR3 length: 14 amino acids. V lost 6 bases, J lost 4 bases, and 17 bases lay in between. The V gene's germline CDR1 is SGHRS and CDR2 YFSETQ. Looking up the rest from reference TRBV5-1 and TRBJ2-7 gives the full variable domain: KAGVTQTPRYLIKTRGQQVTLSCSPISGHRSVSWYQQTPGQGLQFLFEYFSETQRNKGNFPGRFSGRQFSNSRSEMNVSTLELGDSALYLCASMVNQGSYEQYFGPGTRLTVT.

The V gene is TRBV3-1 (or the pseudogene TRBV3-2), the J gene TRBJ2-2, with 8 bases identical to TRBD2. With 2 bases clipped from V and 0 bases from J, the junction kept 5 bases outside the gene matches. The CDR3 has 17 residues. Germline V CDR1 and CDR2: LGHDT, YNNKEL (reference sequence). The CDR3 sequence: CASSQLSRGANTGELFF. As DNA, the CDR3 is TGTGCCAGCAGCCAATTATCGCGGGGGGCGAACACCGGGGAGCTGTTTTTT.

This chain joins TRBV6-5 and TRBJ1-1; 7 bases align to TRBD1. The V and J ends lost 5 bases and 0 bases, in that order; junction bases with no gene match: 3. The CDR3 runs 14 residues. Germline lookup yields CDR1 MNHEY and CDR2 SVGAGI. CDR3: CASSLTGLNTEAFF. The CDR3 nucleotides are TGTGCCAGCAGTCTGACAGGGCTGAACACTGAAGCTTTCTTT.

The V and J genes are TRBV19 and TRBJ2-5, with a tentative D call TRBD1 (5 bases). This CDR3 is 14 amino acids long. V shed 5 bases and J shed 7 bases, with 17 bases lying between them. CDR1 and CDR2 (germline): LNHDA, SQIVND (reference sequence). The CDR3, as DNA: TGTGCCAGTAGTTCATCAAGGGGTAGTGGGACCCAGTACTTC. It encodes CASSSSRGSGTQYF.

This clone has a handful of counts. The chain uses TRBV10-1 and TRBJ2-2, with D possibly being TRBD2 (5 bases). The CDR3 runs to 17 residues. V gave up 5 bases and J gave up 4 bases, with 20 bases separating them. The germline gives CDR1 WNHNN, CDR2 SYGVQD (reference sequence). This CDR3 reads CASSPRAPPGSTGELFF. CDR3 in DNA: TGCGCCAGCAGTCCCCGGGCCCCCCCGGGGAGCACCGGGGAGCTGTTTTTT.

The chain links TRBV18 to TRBJ1-6; possible D gene TRBD1, 6 bases. Deletions cut 3 bases from V and 8 bases from J, with 11 bases between. CDR3 size: 14 residues. Germline V CDR1 and CDR2: KGHSH, LQKENI. The CDR3 nucleotides read TGTGCCAGCTCACCCGACAGGTGGGATTCACCCCTCCACTTT. Translated: CASSPDRWDSPLHF.

This clone appeared once. The chain's CDR3 is CASSRVLRDRGYGYTF. CDR3 sequence (DNA): TGCGCCAGCAGCCGCGTCCTCCGGGACAGAGGCTATGGCTACACCTTC. The rearrangement uses TRBV4-1 and TRBJ1-2, with 7 bases identical to TRBD1. Germline V lookup: CDR1 MGHRA, CDR2 YSYEKL. The CDR3 totals 16 residues. J gave up 4 bases and V 4 bases, and 12 bases lay outside the gene matches.

The chain joins TRBV5-1 to TRBJ2-5, with D perhaps matching TRBD1 (6 bases). The CDR3 spans 13 residues. Per the germline V gene, CDR1 is SGHRS and CDR2 is YFSETQ. The V end was cut by 4 bases, the J end by 4 bases, with 11 bases between. CDR3 in DNA: TGCGCCAGCAGCGTTAAAGGGGGAGAGACCCAGTACTTC. This sequence encodes CASSVKGGETQYF.

The chain has TRBV18 and TRBJ1-6; 8 bases fit TRBD1. CDR1 is KGHSH, CDR2 LQKENI, per germline. The CDR3 runs 16 residues. V was clipped by 6 bases and J by 5 bases; unmatched bases: 9. This CDR3 is CASSQTGVINNSPLHF. The CDR3 coding sequence is TGTGCCAGCTCCCAGACAGGGGTCATCAATAATTCACCCCTCCACTTT.

V usage is TRBV10-3 and J usage is TRBJ1-1; D is undetermined. Germline CDR1 is ENHRY and CDR2 is SYGVKD. The CDR3 totals 14 residues. Trimming took off 2 bases at V and 0 bases at J, with 7 bases between the two ends. CDR3 coding DNA: TGTGCCATCAGTGAGCTGGCCCTGAACACTGAAGCTTTCTTT. Its translation is CAISELALNTEAFF.

The chain links TRBV28 to TRBJ1-1; 7 bases agree with TRBD1. CDR1 MDHEN and CDR2 SYDVKM come from the germline V gene. The CDR3 is 13 residues long. V dropped 7 bases and J dropped 5; count of bases not matched to a gene: 7. Written as DNA, the CDR3 is TGTGCCAGCACCATGACAGGGAGAACTGAAGCTTTCTTT. Residues: CASTMTGRTEAFF.

This clone has just one count. This chain connects TRBV4-1 to TRBJ1-6; tentatively, D is TRBD1 (6 bases). Between the trimmed V and J ends, which lost 2 bases and 12 bases, there was a span of 14 bases. Germline V gene data show CDR1 as MGHRA and CDR2 as YSYEKL. This CDR3 is built from 14 residues. DNA of the CDR3: TGCGCCAGCAGCCAAATCGACCAGGGGCGACCCCTCCACTTT. Translation gives CASSQIDQGRPLHF.